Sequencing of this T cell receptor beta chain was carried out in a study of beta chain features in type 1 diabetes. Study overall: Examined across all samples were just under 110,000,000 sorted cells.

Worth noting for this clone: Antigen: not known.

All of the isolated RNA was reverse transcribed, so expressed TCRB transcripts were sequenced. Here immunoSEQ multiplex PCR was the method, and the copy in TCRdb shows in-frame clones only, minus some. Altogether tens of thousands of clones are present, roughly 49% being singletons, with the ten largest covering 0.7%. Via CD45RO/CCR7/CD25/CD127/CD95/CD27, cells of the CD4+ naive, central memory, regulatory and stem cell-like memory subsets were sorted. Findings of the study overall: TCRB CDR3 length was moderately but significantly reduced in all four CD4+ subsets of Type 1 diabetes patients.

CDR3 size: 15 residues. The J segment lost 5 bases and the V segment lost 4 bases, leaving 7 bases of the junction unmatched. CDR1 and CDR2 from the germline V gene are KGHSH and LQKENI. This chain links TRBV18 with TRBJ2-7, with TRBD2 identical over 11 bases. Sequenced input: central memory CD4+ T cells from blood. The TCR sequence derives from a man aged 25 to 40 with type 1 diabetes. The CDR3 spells CASSRPLAGDDEQYF. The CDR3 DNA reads TGTGCCAGCTCACGCCCACTAGCGGGGGACGACGAGCAGTACTTC. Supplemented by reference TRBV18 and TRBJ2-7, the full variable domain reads NAGVMQNPRHLVRRRGQEARLRCSPMKGHSHVYWYRQLPEEGLKFMVYLQKENIIDESGMPKERFSAEFPKEGPSILRIQQVVRGDSAAYFCASSRPLAGDDEQYFGPGTRLTVT.